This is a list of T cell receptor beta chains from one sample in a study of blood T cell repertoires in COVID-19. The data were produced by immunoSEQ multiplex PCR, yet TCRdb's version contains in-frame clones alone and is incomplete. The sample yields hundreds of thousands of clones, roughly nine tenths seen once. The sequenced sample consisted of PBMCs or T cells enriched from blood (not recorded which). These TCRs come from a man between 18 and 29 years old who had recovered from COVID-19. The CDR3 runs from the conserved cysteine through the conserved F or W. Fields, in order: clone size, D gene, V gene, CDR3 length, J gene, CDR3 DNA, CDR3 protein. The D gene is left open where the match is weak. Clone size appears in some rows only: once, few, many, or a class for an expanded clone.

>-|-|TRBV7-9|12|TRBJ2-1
TGTGCCAGCCACGGACCCAGGGATGAGCAGTTCTTC
CASHGPRDEQFF
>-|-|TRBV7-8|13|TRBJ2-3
TGTGCCAGCAGCACCGGGACAACAGATACGCAGTATTTT
CASSTGTTDTQYF
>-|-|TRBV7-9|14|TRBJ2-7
TGTGCCAGCAGCCCCCCTGGGCACCACTACGAGCAGTACTTC
CASSPPGHHYEQYF
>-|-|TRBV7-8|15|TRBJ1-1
TGTGCCAGCAGCTTCAACAGGGAGGGGTCCATTGAAGCTTTCTTT
CASSFNREGSIEAFF
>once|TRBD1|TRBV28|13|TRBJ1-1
TGTGCCAGCAGTCAGGGGGAGAACACTGAAGCTTTCTTT
CASSQGENTEAFF
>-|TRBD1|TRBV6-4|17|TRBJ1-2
TGTGCCAGCACCACCGGACAGGGGGAACTGGGCGTCTATGGCTACACCTTC
CASTTGQGELGVYGYTF
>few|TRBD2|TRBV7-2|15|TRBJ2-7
TGTGCCAGCAGCTTAGTTGAAGCGGGAGTAGAGGAGCAGTACTTC
CASSLVEAGVEEQYF
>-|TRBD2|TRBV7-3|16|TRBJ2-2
TGTGCCAGCAGCTCCCTAGCGGGAGGGAGCACCGGGGAGCTGTTTTTT
CASSSLAGGSTGELFF
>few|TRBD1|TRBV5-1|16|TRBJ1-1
TGCGCCAGCAGCTTCAACCTTAGACAGGGGAACACTGAAGCTTTCTTT
CASSFNLRQGNTEAFF
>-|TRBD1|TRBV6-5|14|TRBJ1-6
TGTGCCAGCAGTCGGACAGGGAATAATTCACCCCTCCACTTT
CASSRTGNNSPLHF